One sample yielded the 5 T cell receptor beta chains listed below, sequenced in a study of beta chain features in type 1 diabetes. Study results and caveats: For Type 1 diabetes patients, all four CD4+ subsets carried TCRB CDR3s that were moderately but significantly shorter.

No antigen has been identified for these receptors. All of the isolated RNA was reverse transcribed, so expressed TCRB transcripts were sequenced. Here immunoSEQ multiplex PCR was the method, and the copy in TCRdb shows in-frame clones only, minus some. This table holds a few hundred thousand clones, more than 13% found once. Sequences were obtained from naive CD4+ T cells from blood. Receptors originate from a man aged 25 to 40 with type 1 diabetes.

The V call is TRBV2, the J call TRBJ2-7; 9 bases are a match to TRBD1. V shed 6 bases, J shed 5 bases, and the junction held 2 bases outside the gene matches. The CDR3 is 12 residues long. CDR1 is SNHLY, CDR2 FYNNEI, per germline. The CDR3 nucleotides read TGTGCCAGCAGGGGGGACAGGGACGAGCAGTACTTC. Translating it yields CASRGDRDEQYF.

The chain has TRBV7-3 and TRBJ2-1, with TRBD2 matching 10 bases. This CDR3 is built from 15 residues. Trimming removed 5 bases from V and 3 bases from J; junction bases left unmatched: 4. From germline, CDR1 is SGHTA and CDR2 FQGTGA. CDR3 sequence reads: CASSLSSGSYNEQFF. The CDR3, as DNA: TGTGCCAGCAGCCTTTCTAGCGGGAGCTACAATGAGCAGTTCTTC.

This clone was seen a few times. V gene TRBV6-4 combines with J gene TRBJ2-1, with D possibly TRBD1 on 6 matching bases. CDR1 is MRHNA and CDR2 is SNTAGT in the germline V gene. V lost 6 bases to trimming and J lost 10 bases, with 16 bases between them. The CDR3 contains 13 residues. DNA of the CDR3: TGTGCCAGCAGCGCCGAAGGGGGACGGGAGCAGTTCTTC. Protein sequence: CASSAEGGREQFF.

This chain connects TRBV28 to TRBJ2-7; tentatively, D is TRBD2 (6 bases). The CDR3 is made up of 11 amino acids. From germline, CDR1 is MDHEN and CDR2 SYDVKM. V shed 4 bases and J shed 6 bases, with 7 bases lying between them. The CDR3 region has the DNA TGTGCCAGCAGTTCAGCGGGCGAGCAGTACTTC. Amino acids: CASSSAGEQYF.

This clone was seen a handful of times. The gene calls are TRBV18 and TRBJ1-2, with D perhaps TRBD1 (6 bases). This CDR3 is built from 12 residues. Per germline, CDR1 KGHSH and CDR2 LQKENI. Trimming removed 5 bases at V and 6 bases at J, with 10 bases between. CDR3 amino acids: CASSDGQNGYTF. CDR3 sequence (DNA): TGTGCCAGCTCAGACGGACAGAATGGCTACACCTTC.